Following are 7 T cell receptor beta chains from one sample sequenced in a study of a mutant IDH1 vaccine in newly diagnosed glioma listed by TCRdb under 2021. The intended sense of this specimen's time point label: week 23, last vaccination. Each vaccine dose, consisting of 300 ug of a 20-mer mutant IDH1 peptide in Montanide, was administered subcutaneously with topical imiquimod. The library was generated by the immunoSEQ multiplex PCR assay. TCRdb re-hosts the immuneACCESS table, in-frame sequences only. Its copies lack some clones; in the studies checked, an unresolved V gene accounts for under half of them, and the cause for the rest is not known. The sample table contains about 54,000 clones; only one count was recorded for around 86% of them. About 1.4% of the sample belongs to the ten largest clones. Antigens for these TCRs are unknown. The starting material was PBMCs, obtained from a glioma patient whose treatment included an IDH1 peptide vaccine. These TCRs come from a man aged 35-49 years with glioma.

The V call is TRBV27, the J call TRBJ1-5; D is ambiguous. The CDR3 extends over 15 amino acids. Per germline, CDR1 MNHEY and CDR2 SMNVEV (reference sequence). The V end was cut by 3 bases, the J end by 5 bases, with 14 bases between. CDR3 residues: CASSFSTFGDQPQHF. DNA for the CDR3: TGTGCCAGCAGTTTTTCCACCTTCGGGGATCAGCCCCAGCATTTT.

This rearrangement joins TRBV4-3 to TRBJ1-4; perhaps TRBD1 as D (6 bases). This CDR3 spans 16 amino acids. V shed 0 bases and J shed 5 bases, with 13 bases lying between them. Germline loops: CDR1 LGHNA, CDR2 YSLEER. This CDR3 reads CASSQDHGGLNEKLFF. DNA for the CDR3: TGCGCCAGCAGCCAAGATCACGGGGGGCTGAATGAAAAACTGTTTTTT.

The chain combines TRBV5-3 with TRBJ1-5; no clear D gene. TRBV5-3 is sorted into the ORF group, with uncertain function. Trimming stripped 5 bases from V and 1 base from J, with 10 bases between. The CDR3 loop spans 14 amino acids. The CDR3 bases are TGTGCCAGAAGTCCACGATTAAGCAATCAGCCCCAGCATTTT. Translation: CARSPRLSNQPQHF.

Within the sample, this clone is medium-sized. The chain combines TRBV15 with TRBJ1-2, with no clear D. Germline V CDR1 and CDR2: LNHNV, YYDKDF (reference sequence). The CDR3 spans 10 residues. Trimming cost V 8 bases and J 9 bases, with 10 bases left between them. CDR3 sequence: CATSPLRYTF. The DNA of the CDR3 is TGTGCCACCTCCCCCCTACGCTACACCTTC.

V is TRBV11-2 and J is TRBJ2-6; the D gene is possibly TRBD1 (5 bases). The CDR3 extends over 14 amino acids. Per germline, CDR1 SGHAT and CDR2 FQNNGV. The V and J ends lost 5 bases and 11 bases respectively, with 16 bases between them. CDR3 residues: CASSPPRSGYVLTF. CDR3 nucleotide sequence: TGTGCCAGCAGCCCCCCCAGGTCAGGGTACGTCCTGACTTTC. Filled out from reference TRBV11-2 and TRBJ2-6, the complete variable domain reads EAGVAQSPRYKIIEKRQSVAFWCNPISGHATLYWYQQILGQGPKLLIQFQNNGVVDDSQLPKDRFSAERLKGVDSTLKIQPAKLEDSAVYLCASSPPRSGYVLTFGAGSRLTVL.

V gene TRBV13 combines with J gene TRBJ2-7; 8 bases map to TRBD2. Germline V gene lookup returns CDR1 PRHDT and CDR2 FYEKMQ (reference sequence). This CDR3 is 15 amino acids long. J gave up 3 bases and V 4 bases, and 8 bases lay outside the gene matches. The CDR3 sequence is CASSCREREFYEQYF. The CDR3 DNA reads as TGTGCCAGCAGCTGCCGCGAGCGGGAGTTCTACGAGCAGTACTTC.

The chain joins TRBV6-1 to TRBJ1-2; D gene uncertain. The V gene lost 2 bases and the J gene lost 7 bases, with 8 bases spanning the gap. The length of the CDR3 is 12 residues. Germline-derived CDR1 and CDR2 are MNHNS and SASEGT. The CDR3 nucleotides are TGTGCCAGCAGTGAACCCAAGGGTGGCTACACCTTC. As protein: CASSEPKGGYTF.